These 30 T cell receptor beta chains were all obtained from the same sample, sequenced in a study of blood T cell repertoires in COVID-19. The data were produced by immunoSEQ multiplex PCR, yet TCRdb's version contains in-frame clones alone and is incomplete. The sample has approximately 250,000 clones; around 84% are singletons. The sequenced material came from peripheral blood. These TCRs come from a woman aged 40 to 55 who had recovered from COVID-19.

The chain uses TRBV6-5 and TRBJ2-7, with D unclear. The ends were cut back, 2 bases at V and 5 bases at J, with 4 bases in the middle. The CDR3 length is 11 residues. The V gene's germline CDR1 is MNHEY and CDR2 SVGAGI. CDR3 nucleotide sequence: TGTGCCAGCAGTTACGTCGACGAGCAGTACTTC. Translating gives CASSYVDEQYF.

This chain uses TRBV18 with TRBJ2-7; TRBD1 is a possible D gene (6 bases). Trimming removed 2 bases from V and 6 bases from J, with 14 bases in between. This CDR3 region has 14 residues. Per the germline V gene, CDR1 is KGHSH and CDR2 is LQKENI. In DNA form, the CDR3 reads TGTGCCAGCTCACCAGGCAGTCCGGACAGCGAGCAGTACTTC. This encodes CASSPGSPDSEQYF.

The chain links TRBV10-2 to TRBJ2-3, with TRBD1 identical over 8 bases. Germline trimming cut 4 bases from V and 4 bases from J; bases unmatched to any gene: 4. This CDR3 spans 14 amino acids. Germline CDR1 reads WSHSY; CDR2 reads SAAADI. The CDR3 protein is CASSGRGHADTQYF. CDR3 bases: TGCGCCAGCAGTGGCAGGGGGCACGCAGATACGCAGTATTTT.

Here the CDR3 reads CASREAPLVLSAGELFF. The CDR3 DNA sequence: TGTGCCAGCAGGGAGGCCCCACTAGTCCTCTCGGCCGGGGAGCTGTTTTTT. V and J are TRBV11-2 and TRBJ2-2, with a possible D match to TRBD2 (5 bases). Between the trimmed V and J ends, which lost 6 bases and 6 bases, there was a span of 23 bases. The germline V gene encodes CDR1 SGHAT and CDR2 FQNNGV. This CDR3 is built from 17 residues.

This sequence joins TRBV7-9 and TRBJ2-1, with a tentative D call TRBD1 (5 bases). Trimming took 9 bases from V and 3 from J, leaving 15 bases between them. The CDR3 has 14 amino acids. Germline loops: CDR1 SEHNR, CDR2 FQNEAQ (reference sequence). CDR3 protein: CASIRDSNYNEQFF. The CDR3 bases are TGTGCCAGTATAAGAGACAGCAACTACAATGAGCAGTTCTTC.

V usage is TRBV11-2 and J usage is TRBJ2-2, with TRBD2 matching 9 bases. Germline values: CDR1 SGHAT, CDR2 FQNNGV. J was trimmed by 6 bases and V by 3 bases; bases with no gene match: 5. This CDR3 spans 15 amino acids. This chain's CDR3 is CASSLFSGGSGELFF. DNA for the CDR3: TGTGCCAGCAGCTTGTTTAGCGGGGGCTCCGGGGAGCTGTTTTTT.

Here the CDR3 reads CASSQEIRPGSARQLNQPQHF. As DNA, the CDR3 is TGTGCCAGCAGCCAAGAAATCCGCCCCGGGTCGGCTAGACAGCTCAATCAGCCCCAGCATTTT. The chain uses TRBV4-2 and TRBJ1-5; weak D call: TRBD1 (5 bases). V gave up 0 bases and J gave up 3 bases, with 27 bases separating them. Germline values: CDR1 LGHNA, CDR2 YNFKEQ. The CDR3 covers 21 residues.

The rearrangement links TRBV28 to TRBJ1-1; 7 bases align to TRBD1. After removal of 2 bases from V and 11 bases from J, the junction contained 8 bases not matched to a gene. Germline V gives CDR1 MDHEN, CDR2 SYDVKM. This CDR3 is 13 amino acids long. CDR3 sequence reads: CASSLDNRGRAFF. As DNA, the CDR3 is TGTGCCAGCAGTTTAGACAACAGGGGCCGCGCTTTCTTT.

The rearrangement joins TRBV19 to TRBJ2-7; 8 bases agree with TRBD1. After removal of 5 bases from V and 4 bases from J, the junction contained 13 bases not matched to a gene. CDR3 length equals 16 residues. Germline V gene sequence: CDR1 LNHDA, CDR2 SQIVND (reference sequence). Written as DNA, the CDR3 is TGTGCCAGTAGTCGCGGACAGGGAGTGGGGGAGTACGAGCAGTACTTC. It yields the protein CASSRGQGVGEYEQYF. Combining the CDR3 with reference TRBV19 and TRBJ2-7 gives the whole variable domain DGGITQSPKYLFRKEGQNVTLSCEQNLNHDAMYWYRQDPGQGLRLIYYSQIVNDFQKGDIAEGYSVSREKKESFPLTVTSAQKNPTAFYLCASSRGQGVGEYEQYFGPGTRLTVT.

The rearrangement joins TRBV7-2 to TRBJ1-2; weak D call: TRBD1 (5 bases). Per the germline V gene, CDR1 is SGHTA and CDR2 is FQGNSA. This CDR3 contains 14 residues. V lost 1 base, J lost 3 bases, and 9 bases lay in between. CDR3 sequence: CASSLGQRYYGYTF. In DNA form, the CDR3 reads TGTGCCAGCAGCTTAGGACAGAGATACTATGGCTACACCTTC. The full variable domain, in which reference TRBV7-2 and TRBJ1-2 provide the parts outside the CDR3, is GAGVSQSPSNKVTEKGKDVELRCDPISGHTALYWYRQSLGQGLEFLIYFQGNSAPDKSGLPSDRFSAERTGGSVSTLTIQRTQQEDSAVYLCASSLGQRYYGYTFGSGTRLTVV.

The V call is TRBV7-8, the J call TRBJ2-6; no firm D call. Germline CDR1 and CDR2: SGHVS and FQNEAQ. The CDR3 runs to 15 residues. V was shortened by 3 bases and J by 9 bases, with 15 bases between the two germline ends. The CDR3 protein is CASSFPTGRVNVLTF. CDR3 bases: TGTGCCAGCAGCTTCCCTACGGGTCGGGTCAACGTCCTGACTTTC. Filled out from reference TRBV7-8 and TRBJ2-6, the complete variable domain reads GAGVSQSPRYKVAKRGQDVALRCDPISGHVSLFWYQQALGQGPEFLTYFQNEAQLDKSGLPSDRFFAERPEGSVSTLKIQRTQQEDSAVYLCASSFPTGRVNVLTFGAGSRLTVL.

This chain links TRBV11-2 with TRBJ2-2, with TRBD2 matching 7 bases. Losses at the gene ends were 5 bases for V and 4 bases for J; bases not matched to a gene: 10. The CDR3 covers 16 residues. Germline CDR1 is SGHAT and CDR2 is FQNNGV. This CDR3 reads CASSLPWGGTTGELFF. DNA of the CDR3: TGTGCCAGCAGCCTACCTTGGGGGGGGACCACCGGGGAGCTGTTTTTT.

V and J are TRBV4-2 and TRBJ2-2; 12 nucleotides line up with TRBD2. V lost 1 base to trimming and J lost 6 bases; unmatched junction nucleotides: 9. The CDR3 loop spans 18 amino acids. The germline V gene has CDR1 LGHNA and CDR2 YNFKEQ. The CDR3 loop is CASSQVPSGGAGPGELFF. For the CDR3, the DNA is TGTGCCAGCAGCCAAGTGCCTAGCGGGGGGGCAGGCCCCGGGGAGCTGTTTTTT.

The chain joins TRBV11-3 to TRBJ2-3; weak D call: TRBD1 (6 bases). The CDR3 has 13 amino acids. CDR1 is SGHNT, CDR2 YENEEA, per germline. V lost 6 bases and J lost 6, with 13 bases in between. The CDR3 nucleotides are TGTGCCAGCAGAGGGGGTATGAGGGATACGCAGTATTTT. It codes for CASRGGMRDTQYF.

This clone was seen a single time. The CDR3 sequence: CASSERSNRDNGYTF. The DNA of the CDR3 is TGTGCCAGCAGTGAAAGATCGAACAGGGACAATGGCTACACCTTC. The chain combines TRBV2 with TRBJ1-2, with D perhaps matching TRBD1 (6 bases). Between the trimmed V and J ends, which lost 2 bases and 6 bases, there was a span of 16 bases. CDR3 length: 15 amino acids. Germline lookup yields CDR1 SNHLY and CDR2 FYNNEI.

The chain combines TRBV2 with TRBJ2-7, with 7 bases that match TRBD1. The CDR3 length is 13 residues. V was pared by 5 bases and J by 2 bases, with 3 bases of the junction left unmatched. The germline V gene has CDR1 SNHLY and CDR2 FYNNEI. CDR3 nucleotides: TGTGCCAGCAGTTTACAGGGGACCTACGAGCAGTACTTC. It specifies CASSLQGTYEQYF. Variable domain in full (rest from reference TRBV2 and TRBJ2-7): EPEVTQTPSHQVTQMGQEVILRCVPISNHLYFYWYRQILGQKVEFLVSFYNNEISEKSEIFDDQFSVERPDGSNFTLKIRSTKLEDSAMYFCASSLQGTYEQYFGPGTRLTVT.

The chain has TRBV2 and TRBJ1-4; D uncertain. Germline V gene sequence: CDR1 SNHLY, CDR2 FYNNEI. The CDR3 sequence is 13 residues long. Deletions cut 2 bases from V and 12 bases from J, with 13 bases between. In DNA form, the CDR3 reads TGTGCCAGCAGTGAAATCCTCGAACAAGAACTGTTTTTT. Protein product: CASSEILEQELFF.

This clone was counted a single time. The chain employs TRBV11-3 and TRBJ2-1, with TRBD2 matching 9 bases. Germline V gene data show CDR1 as SGHNT and CDR2 as YENEEA. There are 18 residues in the CDR3. V shed 4 bases and J 8 bases; nucleotides not matched to a gene: 18. This CDR3 is CASSSPDGAGGPRDEQFF. CDR3 in DNA: TGTGCCAGCAGCTCCCCCGATGGTGCGGGGGGGCCTAGGGATGAGCAGTTCTTC.

Remarks on this clone: Its ends do not fully match the called genes, so a read error is possible. The chain links TRBV12-3 or TRBV12-4 to TRBJ1-2; no clear D gene. This CDR3 is built from 12 residues. In DNA form, the CDR3 reads TGTACCAGCAGTTTAGGAGCCTATGGCTACACCTTC. This codes for CTSSLGAYGYTF.

The rearrangement links TRBV5-1 to TRBJ2-3; perhaps TRBD2 as D (6 bases). Looked up from germline, CDR1 is SGHRS and CDR2 is YFSETQ. The CDR3 contains 15 residues. V was cut by 4 bases and J by 3 bases, with 15 bases left in between. The CDR3 nucleotides are TGCGCCAGCAGCGGTCTAGCGTTGGCGACAGATACGCAGTATTTT. Translating it yields CASSGLALATDTQYF.

Only a few counts were recorded for this clone. The chain recombines TRBV12-3 or TRBV12-4 with TRBJ1-5; D is perhaps TRBD1 (6 bases). Trimming pared 5 bases from V and 4 bases from J, leaving 9 bases between. CDR3 size: 13 residues. This chain's CDR3 is CASSLQGNQPQHF. CDR3 in DNA: TGTGCCAGCAGTCTACAGGGTAATCAGCCCCAGCATTTT.

This sequence joins TRBV5-1 and TRBJ1-3; the D is unclear. Trimming shortened V by 2 bases and J by 0 bases, and 6 bases separated the two germline ends. Germline CDR1 and CDR2: SGHRS and YFSETQ. The CDR3 extends over 14 amino acids. The CDR3 DNA sequence: TGCGCCAGCAGCTTTGGGAGCTCTGGAAACACCATATATTTT. This codes for CASSFGSSGNTIYF.

Worth noting for this clone: The junction departs from germline at one end; a sequencing error may be responsible. The chain has TRBV7-7 and TRBJ2-3; 8 nucleotides line up with TRBD2. There are 16 residues in the CDR3. Germline V gene data show CDR1 as SSHAT and CDR2 as FNYEAQ (reference sequence). The CDR3 region is CASSEGTSGWGDTQYF. CDR3 bases: TGTGCTAGCAGCGAAGGGACTAGTGGGTGGGGGGATACGCAGTATTTT.

This chain uses TRBV25-1 with TRBJ2-7, with 11 bases that match TRBD2. The CDR3 length is 16 residues. Germline V gives CDR1 MGHDK, CDR2 SYGVNS. The trim removed 4 bases at V and 5 bases at J, leaving 10 bases unmatched. This chain's CDR3 is CASSVGLAGGLNEQYF. CDR3 DNA: TGTGCCAGCAGTGTGGGGTTAGCGGGGGGGCTCAACGAGCAGTACTTC.

The chain carries TRBV7-9 and TRBJ2-7, with D perhaps matching TRBD1 (6 bases). Between the trimmed V and J ends, which lost 5 bases and 2 bases, there was a span of 13 bases. CDR1 SEHNR and CDR2 FQNEAQ come from the germline V gene (reference sequence). The length of the CDR3 is 14 residues. CDR3 in amino acids: CASSTDRGTYEQYF. The CDR3 coding sequence is TGTGCCAGCAGCACGGACAGAGGAACCTACGAGCAGTACTTC.

The chain links TRBV7-2 to TRBJ1-4, with D perhaps TRBD1 (6 bases). Germline V lookup: CDR1 SGHTA, CDR2 FQGNSA. The CDR3 totals 14 residues. V gave up 1 base and J gave up 8 bases, with 11 bases separating them. As DNA, the CDR3 is TGTGCCAGCAGCTTAGTATCAGGGGTCGAAAAACTGTTTTTT. It encodes CASSLVSGVEKLFF.

The chain links TRBV3-1 (or the pseudogene TRBV3-2) to TRBJ2-4; 7 nucleotides line up with TRBD2. Trimming removed 3 bases from V and 0 bases from J; junction bases left unmatched: 23. The CDR3 sequence is 22 residues long. Germline CDR1 and CDR2: LGHDT and YNNKEL (reference sequence). CDR3 loop: CASSQFTQAAGWEGLAKNIQYF. The DNA of the CDR3 is TGTGCCAGCAGCCAGTTCACTCAAGCGGCAGGGTGGGAGGGCCTAGCCAAAAACATTCAGTACTTC.

The chain uses TRBV18 and TRBJ1-5, with D perhaps matching TRBD1 (5 bases). Germline-derived CDR1 and CDR2 are KGHSH and LQKENI. The CDR3 length is 16 residues. Trimming cost V 2 bases and J 5 bases, with 16 bases left between them. The CDR3 sequence is CASSPGGAQGDQPQHF. The CDR3, as DNA: TGTGCCAGCTCACCAGGAGGGGCCCAAGGGGATCAGCCCCAGCATTTT.

The J gene is TRBJ2-5, the V gene TRBV7-2; 8 bases match TRBD1. This CDR3 spans 16 amino acids. V trimming: 4 bases; J trimming: 5 bases; junction bases outside the gene matches: 12. Germline CDR1 SGHTA, CDR2 FQGNSA. The chain's CDR3 is CASSSRQGFGMETQYF. DNA of the CDR3: TGTGCCAGCAGCTCTAGACAGGGGTTTGGTATGGAGACCCAGTACTTC.

This chain uses TRBV10-3 with TRBJ1-1; TRBD1 agrees at 9 bases. The J segment lost 0 bases and the V segment lost 2 bases, leaving 10 bases of the junction unmatched. Per the germline V gene, CDR1 is ENHRY and CDR2 is SYGVKD. The CDR3 runs to 18 residues. For the CDR3, the DNA is TGTGCCATCAGTGAGCCCTTTGTGCGGGACAGGGTGAACACTGAAGCTTTCTTT. Translated: CAISEPFVRDRVNTEAFF.